This T cell receptor (beta chain) came from a study of glioma-infiltrating T cells after dendritic cell vaccination. Time point indicated: after dendritic cell vaccination, including at tumor progression/relapse. The immunoSEQ assay amplified TCRB CDR3 from up to 2 ug DNA. Method: immunoSEQ multiplex PCR; TCRdb's copy keeps in-frame clones and lacks some. The profile shows tens of thousands of clones, 75% to 90% of them singletons. This CDR3 has 13 residues. Germline-derived CDR1 and CDR2 are SGHNT and YYREEE (reference sequence). Trimming pared 0 bases from V and 5 bases from J, leaving 5 bases between.

The TCR originated in a human donor with glioblastoma. V usage is TRBV5-4 and J usage is TRBJ2-2, with D unresolved. The input for sequencing was blood, taken after dendritic cell vaccination. The CDR3 DNA reads TGTGCCAGCAGCTTGGAGCTAACCGGGGAGCTGTTTTTT. This encodes CASSLELTGELFF.